This is a list of T cell receptor beta chains from one sample in a study of cytomegalovirus exposure and HLA in healthy donors. Some clones are missing from TCRdb's copy, which holds only in-frame ones; the method was immunoSEQ multiplex PCR. The repertoire includes about 160,000 clones, 75% to 90% of them detected once, and approximately 1.5% sits in the top ten. The sample comprised PBMCs. The receptors were gathered from a woman between 18 and 29 years old in good health and CMV-seronegative. Each CDR3 is given with its conserved first and last residue. A D gene is named only where the DNA matches it firmly.

J | D | V | CDR3 | DNA
TRBJ1-5 | TRBD1 | TRBV19 | CASSRPLTGVPQPQHF | TGTGCCAGTAGTAGACCCCTCACAGGGGTCCCCCAGCCCCAGCATTTT
TRBJ1-2 | TRBD1 | TRBV29-1 | CSVDTGGRNYGYTF | TGCAGCGTTGACACAGGGGGCCGGAACTATGGCTACACCTTC
TRBJ1-1 | TRBD1 | TRBV18 | CARGQGNTEAFF | TGTGCCAGGGGACAGGGGAACACTGAAGCTTTCTTT
TRBJ1-1 | . | TRBV30 | CAWRPIGYTEAFF | TGTGCCTGGCGCCCGATCGGTTACACTGAAGCTTTCTTT
TRBJ1-2 | . | TRBV5-4 | CASSLDGSHYGYTF | TGTGCCAGCAGCTTAGACGGGTCACACTATGGCTACACCTTC
TRBJ2-5 | . | TRBV11-3 | CASSLRQMGETQYF | TGTGCCAGCAGCCTGAGACAGATGGGAGAGACCCAGTACTTC
TRBJ2-2 | . | TRBV7-9 | CASRSLAGELFF | TGTGCCAGCAGGTCGTTAGCCGGGGAGCTGTTTTTT
TRBJ2-3 | . | TRBV5-6 | CASSLLASDTQYF | TGTGCCAGCAGCTTGCTAGCGTCAGATACGCAGTATTTT
TRBJ1-4 | . | TRBV5-6 | CASSLNRDEKLFF | TGTGCCAGCAGCTTGAACAGGGATGAAAAACTGTTTTTT
TRBJ2-7 | . | TRBV11-3 | CASRSSAHDYEQYF | TGTGCCAGCAGATCCAGCGCACACGATTACGAGCAGTACTTC
TRBJ1-6 | . | TRBV10-2 | CASSESGRGGSPLHF | TGCGCCAGCAGTGAGTCGGGACGGGGGGGTTCACCCCTCCACTTT